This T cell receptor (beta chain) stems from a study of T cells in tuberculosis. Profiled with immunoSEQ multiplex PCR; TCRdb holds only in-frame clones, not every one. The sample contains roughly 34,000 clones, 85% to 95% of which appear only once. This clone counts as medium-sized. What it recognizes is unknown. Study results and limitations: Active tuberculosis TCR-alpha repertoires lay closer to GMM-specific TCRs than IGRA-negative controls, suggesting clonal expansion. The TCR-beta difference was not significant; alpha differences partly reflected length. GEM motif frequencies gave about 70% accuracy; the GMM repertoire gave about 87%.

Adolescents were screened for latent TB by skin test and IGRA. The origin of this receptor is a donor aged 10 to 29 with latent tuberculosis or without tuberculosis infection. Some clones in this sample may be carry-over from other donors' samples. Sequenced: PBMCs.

The CDR3 spells CASSGDGSYEQYF. CDR3 in DNA: TGTGCCAGCTCAGGGGACGGTTCTTACGAGCAGTACTTC. The V and J genes are TRBV14 and TRBJ2-7; tentatively, D is TRBD1 (6 bases). The CDR3 spans 13 residues. V lost 8 bases, J lost 4 bases, and 15 bases lay in between. Germline lookup yields CDR1 SGHDN and CDR2 FVKESK.